This TCR beta chain came from a study of cytomegalovirus exposure and HLA in healthy donors. Study overall: About 180 million T cells yielded some 100 million unique TCR beta sequences, as an earlier analysis found.

It was with 60 Vbeta and 13 Jbeta primers that the PCR ran. Here immunoSEQ multiplex PCR was the method, and the copy in TCRdb shows in-frame clones only, minus some. This repertoire shows 110,000 to 150,000 clones, approximately 70% found once; its top ten account for 2% to 2.5%. General study findings and limits: A later analysis, which compared TCR beta chains of equal frequency, found the HLA-associated ones more clonally expanded. HLA alleles showed associations with some 17,000 TCR beta sequences in a later analysis, at a 0.05 false discovery rate.

This clone occurred a few times. Its antigen is as yet unknown. Sequences were obtained from PBMCs. The sequence came from a woman aged 60-75 years in good health and CMV-seropositive.

CDR3 protein: CASSEQGSNYGYTF. In DNA, the CDR3 is TGTGCCAGCAGTGAACAGGGTTCTAACTATGGCTACACCTTC. V is TRBV5-4 and J is TRBJ1-2; D perhaps matches TRBD1 (6 bases). CDR1 is SGHNT and CDR2 is YYREEE in the germline V gene (reference sequence). CDR3 size: 14 residues. V lost 5 bases and J 0 bases, leaving 11 bases between the germline ends.